Shown below are 30 T cell receptor beta chains from a single sample sequenced in a study of blood T cell repertoires in COVID-19 (TCRdb year 2020). Library construction relied on the immunoSEQ multiplex PCR assay. TCRdb obtained this table from immuneACCESS and retained in-frame rearrangements with V and J assigned. These tables miss some clones; where compared with another copy, unresolved V genes account for less than half of the shortfall, and the remainder is unexplained. The sample yields 150,000 or so clones; 70% to 80% were counted once. The top ten clonotypes cover roughly 5.1% of the sample. The sample comprised peripheral blood. The receptors here all came from a woman in her 70s with COVID-19, enrolled during active disease.

The rearrangement uses TRBV19 and TRBJ2-7, with 11 positions matching TRBD1. V was clipped by 3 bases and J by 4 bases; unmatched bases: 5. Germline CDR1 and CDR2: LNHDA and SQIVND (reference sequence). CDR3 size: 15 residues. CDR3 region: CASSISGQGAYEQYF. The DNA of the CDR3 is TGTGCCAGTAGTATCTCCGGACAGGGGGCGTACGAGCAGTACTTC.

This clone was recorded a few times. The V and J genes are TRBV4-1 and TRBJ2-2, with D unresolved. In germline, CDR1 is MGHRA, CDR2 YSYEKL. CDR3 size: 15 residues. Trimming removed 0 bases at V and 1 base at J, with 6 bases between. The CDR3: CASSQDRGNTGELFF. In nucleotides, the CDR3 is TGCGCCAGCAGCCAAGATCGAGGGAACACCGGGGAGCTGTTTTTT.

The chain recombines TRBV7-2 with TRBJ2-5, with 7 bases matching TRBD1. The germline gives CDR1 SGHTA, CDR2 FQGNSA. The J segment lost 5 bases and the V segment lost 1 base, leaving 7 bases of the junction unmatched. This CDR3 has 15 residues. The CDR3: CASSLDRGKRETQYF. Written as DNA, the CDR3 is TGTGCCAGCAGCTTAGACAGGGGCAAACGGGAGACCCAGTACTTC.

This chain links TRBV2 with TRBJ2-7; D possibly corresponds to TRBD1 (7 bases). The CDR3 loop spans 14 amino acids. Germline-derived CDR1 and CDR2 are SNHLY and FYNNEI. The V end lost 1 base, the J end lost 7 bases, and 14 bases lay between the germline ends. DNA for the CDR3: TGTGCCAGCAGTGAAGATCCCCCAGGGGGGGAGCAGTACTTC. It is translated as CASSEDPPGGEQYF.

This clone has a handful of counts. This chain joins TRBV7-9 and TRBJ2-7; 16 positions match TRBD2. Germline values: CDR1 SEHNR, CDR2 FQNEAQ (reference sequence). Trimming at V came to 5 bases and at J to 7 bases, leaving 8 bases not matched to a gene. The CDR3 spans 16 residues. The CDR3 DNA sequence: TGTGCCAGCAGCCCCGGGACTAGCGGGGGGGCGGAAGAGCAGTACTTC. Protein product: CASSPGTSGGAEEQYF. Full variable domain (missing parts from reference TRBV7-9 and TRBJ2-7): DTGVSQNPRHKITKRGQNVTFRCDPISEHNRLYWYRQTLGQGPEFLTYFQNEAQLEKSRLLSDRFSAERPKGSFSTLEIQRTEQGDSAMYLCASSPGTSGGAEEQYFGPGTRLTVT.

V gene TRBV11-2 combines with J gene TRBJ1-1; 8 nucleotides match TRBD1. The CDR3 spans 19 residues. Trimming took 0 bases from V and 0 from J; bases not matched to a gene: 12. From germline, CDR1 is SGHAT and CDR2 FQNNGV. The CDR3 nucleotides read TGTGCCAGCAGCTTAGATTTTTGGGGGGGACAGGACTTGAACACTGAAGCTTTCTTT. Amino acid sequence: CASSLDFWGGQDLNTEAFF.

The chain carries TRBV30 and TRBJ1-5, with TRBD1 matching over 7 bases. The CDR3 consists of 14 residues. With V trimmed by 4 bases and J by 3 bases, 6 bases remained unmatched. Germline lookup yields CDR1 GTSNPN and CDR2 SVGIG (reference sequence). As DNA, the CDR3 is TGTGCCTGGAACCTGGGACAGCACAATCAGCCCCAGCATTTT. This encodes CAWNLGQHNQPQHF. Complete variable domain (other parts from reference TRBV30 and TRBJ1-5): SQTIHQWPATLVQPVGSPLSLECTVEGTSNPNLYWYRQAAGRGLQLLFYSVGIGQISSEVPQNLSASRPQDRQFILSSKKLLLSDSGFYLCAWNLGQHNQPQHFGDGTRLSIL.

The genes are TRBV24-1 and TRBJ1-5; 9 positions agree with TRBD1. The CDR3 consists of 15 residues. V lost 5 bases to trimming and J lost 6 bases; unmatched junction nucleotides: 7. Germline assignment: CDR1 KGHDR and CDR2 SFDVKD. CDR3 residues: CATSARQGVGQPQHF. The DNA for the CDR3 is TGTGCCACCAGTGCGAGACAGGGGGTCGGTCAGCCCCAGCATTTT.

The chain combines TRBV11-3 with TRBJ2-5; 15 nucleotides match TRBD2. The length of the CDR3 is 16 residues. The J segment lost 4 bases and the V segment lost 5 bases, leaving 5 bases of the junction unmatched. The V gene's germline CDR1 is SGHNT and CDR2 YENEEA. CDR3 in amino acids: CASSHGTSGGLETQYF. In nucleotides, the CDR3 is TGTGCCAGCAGCCATGGGACTAGCGGGGGGTTAGAGACCCAGTACTTC. Full variable domain (outside the CDR3, taken from reference TRBV11-3 and TRBJ2-5): EAGVVQSPRYKIIEKKQPVAFWCNPISGHNTLYWYLQNLGQGPELLIRYENEEAVDDSQLPKDRFSAERLKGVDSTLKIQPAELGDSAVYLCASSHGTSGGLETQYFGPGTRLLVL.

The rearrangement uses TRBV5-4 and TRBJ2-5; 9 bases match TRBD1. This CDR3 comprises 15 residues. The trim removed 0 bases at V and 2 bases at J, leaving 2 bases unmatched. Germline CDR1 is SGHNT and CDR2 is YYREEE (reference sequence). The CDR3 region has the DNA TGTGCCAGCAGCTTGGAGGGACAGGGTCAAGAGACCCAGTACTTC. Encoded protein: CASSLEGQGQETQYF.

This chain links TRBV6-5 with TRBJ2-7; TRBD2 matches at 8 bases. CDR3 length equals 16 residues. With V trimmed by 0 bases and J by 4 bases, 8 bases remained unmatched. The germline V gene has CDR1 MNHEY and CDR2 SVGAGI. Written as DNA, the CDR3 is TGTGCCAGCAGTTACTCGGCGGGGGGAATTTGGTACGAGCAGTACTTC. Translating gives CASSYSAGGIWYEQYF.

CDR3 residues: CASSTPGQGNTEAFF. The CDR3 DNA sequence: TGTGCCAGCAGCACTCCGGGACAGGGAAACACTGAAGCTTTCTTT. The J gene is TRBJ1-1, the V gene TRBV7-2; 9 bases fit TRBD1. The CDR3 is 15 residues long. The germline gives CDR1 SGHTA, CDR2 FQGNSA. The J segment lost 2 bases and the V segment lost 5 bases, leaving 6 bases of the junction unmatched. Supplemented by reference TRBV7-2 and TRBJ1-1, the full variable domain reads GAGVSQSPSNKVTEKGKDVELRCDPISGHTALYWYRQSLGQGLEFLIYFQGNSAPDKSGLPSDRFSAERTGGSVSTLTIQRTQQEDSAVYLCASSTPGQGNTEAFFGQGTRLTVV.

Comments on this clone: Other DNA sequences within the sample encode an identical CDR3. The genes are TRBV15 and TRBJ1-1, with unresolved D. The V end was cut by 0 bases, the J end by 0 bases, with 5 bases between. This CDR3 spans 14 amino acids. Per germline, CDR1 LNHNV and CDR2 YYDKDF (reference sequence). Here the CDR3 DNA reads TGTGCCACCAGCAGAGACAGCGTGAACACTGAAGCTTTCTTT. Its protein product is CATSRDSVNTEAFF.

The chain employs TRBV4-1 and TRBJ2-1; TRBD2 agrees at 10 bases. Germline V lookup: CDR1 MGHRA, CDR2 YSYEKL. This CDR3 region has 15 residues. J was trimmed by 5 bases and V by 3 bases; bases with no gene match: 4. This chain's CDR3 is CASSQGLAPNNEQFF. CDR3 coding DNA: TGCGCCAGCAGCCAGGGACTAGCGCCTAACAATGAGCAGTTCTTC.

V usage is TRBV27 and J usage is TRBJ1-1; D not resolved. This CDR3 is 11 amino acids long. Germline V gene sequence: CDR1 MNHEY, CDR2 SMNVEV (reference sequence). V shed 6 bases and J shed 6 bases, with 8 bases lying between them. The CDR3 region has the DNA TGTGCCAGCAGGTGGAGGGCTGAAGCTTTCTTT. As protein: CASRWRAEAFF.

This chain joins TRBV5-1 and TRBJ2-1, with 8 bases fitting TRBD2. V lost 0 bases and J lost 8; bases outside the gene matches: 4. This CDR3 has 14 residues. Germline CDR1 SGHRS, CDR2 YFSETQ. CDR3 nucleotide sequence: TGCGCCAGCAGCTTGGGCGGGGGGACCGATGAGCAGTTCTTC. Translated: CASSLGGGTDEQFF.

This chain connects TRBV9 to TRBJ2-7, with 9 nucleotides matching TRBD1. CDR3 length equals 14 residues. The germline CDR1 and CDR2 sequences are SGDLS and YYNGEE. Unmatched junction bases numbered 8, after V lost 8 bases and J lost 2 bases. CDR3 in DNA: TGTGCCAGTAACCCGGGACAGGGACCCTACGAGCAGTACTTC. This translates into CASNPGQGPYEQYF.

V and J are TRBV6-7 and TRBJ1-1; TRBD1 matches at 7 bases. TRBV6-7 is an ORF, and what it does is uncertain. Trimming at V came to 7 bases and at J to 3 bases, leaving 17 bases not matched to a gene. The CDR3 consists of 17 residues. CDR3 loop: CASNQGLGWTGDTEAFF. DNA of the CDR3: TGTGCCAGCAACCAAGGGTTGGGTTGGACAGGTGACACTGAAGCTTTCTTT.

V and J are TRBV5-1 and TRBJ1-2, with 9 nucleotides matching TRBD1. The V gene's germline CDR1 is SGHRS and CDR2 YFSETQ. The CDR3 extends over 15 amino acids. With V trimmed by 0 bases and J by 6 bases, 6 bases remained unmatched. The CDR3 DNA is TGCGCCAGCAGCTTGGCCGAGGGGACAGGGAATGGCTACACCTTC. It is translated as CASSLAEGTGNGYTF.

The chain recombines TRBV5-1 with TRBJ1-6, with D maybe TRBD1 (6 bases). Germline V CDR1 and CDR2: SGHRS, YFSETQ. V lost 0 bases to trimming and J lost 1 base, with 17 bases between them. This CDR3 is built from 19 residues. CDR3 residues: CASSLEVLQGSSYNSPLHF. The CDR3 DNA follows: TGCGCCAGCAGCTTGGAAGTGTTACAGGGCTCGTCCTATAATTCACCCCTCCACTTT.

The chain links TRBV3-1 (or the pseudogene TRBV3-2) to TRBJ1-3; D gene unclear. Germline V gene sequence: CDR1 LGHDT, CDR2 YNNKEL (reference sequence). The CDR3 length is 12 residues. Trimming left V 4 bases short and J 2 bases short, with 3 bases between. CDR3 sequence: CASSLTGNTIYF. DNA for the CDR3: TGTGCCAGCAGCCTTACTGGAAACACCATATATTTT.

V and J are TRBV7-8 and TRBJ2-5, with 13 bases identical to TRBD2. Unmatched junction bases numbered 10, after V lost 5 bases and J lost 7 bases. The CDR3 runs 16 residues. CDR1 is SGHVS, CDR2 FQNEAQ, per germline. The CDR3 nucleotides read TGTGCCAGCAGCCCCGGGACTAGCGGGGCCTGGGGGACCCAGTACTTC. It translates to CASSPGTSGAWGTQYF.

This rearrangement joins TRBV6-2 or TRBV6-3 to TRBJ2-7; the match to TRBD1 covers 7 bases. The CDR3 extends over 11 amino acids. The germline V gene has CDR1 MNHEY and CDR2 SVGEGT. J gave up 12 bases and V 2 bases, and 4 bases lay outside the gene matches. The chain's CDR3 is CASSYEGDRYF. CDR3 sequence (DNA): TGTGCCAGCAGTTACGAGGGGGACAGGTACTTC.

The sample holds a few counts of this clone. The chain is built from TRBV6-6 and TRBJ1-5; D not certain. Germline V gene sequence: CDR1 MNHNY, CDR2 SVGAGI (reference sequence). The CDR3 is made up of 15 amino acids. Trimming took off 6 bases at V and 0 bases at J, with 12 bases between the two ends. Here the CDR3 reads CASRHAGYSNQPQHF. The CDR3 coding sequence is TGTGCCAGCAGGCACGCGGGGTATAGCAATCAGCCCCAGCATTTT.

The sample holds a few counts of this clone. This chain connects TRBV27 to TRBJ2-7; 8 bases line up with TRBD1. Germline CDR1 is MNHEY and CDR2 is SMNVEV (reference sequence). The CDR3 consists of 15 residues. Germline trimming cut 3 bases from V and 2 bases from J; bases unmatched to any gene: 6. CDR3 sequence: CASSFWTGYPYEQYF. As DNA, the CDR3 is TGTGCCAGCAGTTTCTGGACAGGGTACCCCTACGAGCAGTACTTC.

Concerning this clone itself: Other DNA sequences in the sample encode the same CDR3. V is TRBV5-1 and J is TRBJ1-5, with D tentatively TRBD1 (5 bases). In germline, CDR1 is SGHRS, CDR2 YFSETQ. V gave up 0 bases and J gave up 1 base, with 5 bases separating them. There are 14 residues in the CDR3. CDR3 bases: TGCGCCAGCAGCTTGGGACAGAGCAATCAGCCCCAGCATTTT. This gives the protein CASSLGQSNQPQHF.

This clone was counted only a few times. The rearrangement links TRBV28 to TRBJ2-3; unclear D gene. The germline CDR1 and CDR2 sequences are MDHEN and SYDVKM. The CDR3 runs to 14 residues. Trimming stripped 2 bases from V and 2 bases from J, with 8 bases between. The CDR3 spells CASSLIVVTDTQYF. The CDR3, as DNA: TGTGCCAGCAGTTTAATAGTTGTCACAGATACGCAGTATTTT. The complete variable domain, with remaining parts taken from reference TRBV28 and TRBJ2-3, reads DVKVTQSSRYLVKRTGEKVFLECVQDMDHENMFWYRQDPGLGLRLIYFSYDVKMKEKGDIPEGYSVSREKKERFSLILESASTNQTSMYLCASSLIVVTDTQYFGPGTRLTVL.

The chain is built from TRBV19 and TRBJ1-1; tentatively, D is TRBD1 (5 bases). CDR3 size: 15 residues. The germline V gene encodes CDR1 LNHDA and CDR2 SQIVND (reference sequence). Trimming took 5 bases from V and 1 from J, leaving 14 bases between them. CDR3 in amino acids: CASSGGGKKNTEAFF. DNA of the CDR3: TGTGCCAGTAGTGGGGGGGGAAAGAAGAACACTGAAGCTTTCTTT.

The chain's CDR3 is CASSVGSRGRSGTQYF. The CDR3, as DNA: TGTGCCAGCAGCGTAGGATCCAGGGGGAGGTCAGGTACGCAGTATTTT. The chain links TRBV9 to TRBJ2-3; D is possibly TRBD1 (7 bases). Germline V gene data show CDR1 as SGDLS and CDR2 as YYNGEE. The CDR3 loop spans 16 amino acids. The V gene lost 0 bases and the J gene lost 8 bases, with 19 bases spanning the gap.

The count of this clone is one. The rearrangement links TRBV2 to TRBJ1-2; 8 positions match TRBD1. The CDR3 sequence is 14 residues long. Germline CDR1 SNHLY, CDR2 FYNNEI. V lost 6 bases to trimming and J lost 3 bases; unmatched junction nucleotides: 6. The CDR3 is CASRDLTGDYGYTF. CDR3 sequence (DNA): TGTGCCAGCAGGGACTTGACAGGGGACTATGGCTACACCTTC.